The source of this T cell receptor (beta chain) is a study of blood T cell repertoires in COVID-19. Study-level information: Sites across the United States, Italy and Spain contributed samples from acute and convalescent COVID-19.

Original data processing: Using reference gene primer amplification, nucleated cell counts were estimated. Assay used: immunoSEQ multiplex PCR; TCRdb lists only in-frame clones, some missing. V, J and clone size were drawn from that table, and D and trimming were deduced from the DNA. The data hold some 200,000 clones, with more than 80% observed a single time. The specimen was peripheral blood. The sequence derives from a woman aged 55-70 years with acute or convalescent COVID-19.

The CDR3 here is CASSTSLSSYGYTF. The CDR3 DNA follows: TGTGCCAGTAGTACTTCCCTTAGTAGCTATGGCTACACCTTC. The rearrangement joins TRBV19 to TRBJ1-2; D unclear. The germline V gene has CDR1 LNHDA and CDR2 SQIVND (reference sequence). The germline V and J ends were trimmed by 4 bases and 4 bases, with 13 bases remaining between them. The CDR3 is made up of 14 amino acids.